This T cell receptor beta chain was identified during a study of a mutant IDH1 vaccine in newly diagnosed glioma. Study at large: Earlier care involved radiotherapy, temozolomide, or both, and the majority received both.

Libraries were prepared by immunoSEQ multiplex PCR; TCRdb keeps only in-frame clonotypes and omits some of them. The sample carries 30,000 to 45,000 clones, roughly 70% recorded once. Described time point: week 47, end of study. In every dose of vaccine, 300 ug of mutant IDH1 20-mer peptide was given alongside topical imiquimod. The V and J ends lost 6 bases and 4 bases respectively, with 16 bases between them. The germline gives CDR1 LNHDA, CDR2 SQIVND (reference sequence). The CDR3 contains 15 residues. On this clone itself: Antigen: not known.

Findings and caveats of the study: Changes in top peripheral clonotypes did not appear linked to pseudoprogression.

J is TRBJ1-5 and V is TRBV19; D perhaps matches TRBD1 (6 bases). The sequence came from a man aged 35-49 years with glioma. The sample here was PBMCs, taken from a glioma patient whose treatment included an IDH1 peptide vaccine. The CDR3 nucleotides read TGTGCCAGTAGAAAAACCCTCCAGGGGAATCAGCCCCAGCATTTT. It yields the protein CASRKTLQGNQPQHF. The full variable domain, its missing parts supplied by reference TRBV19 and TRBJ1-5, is DGGITQSPKYLFRKEGQNVTLSCEQNLNHDAMYWYRQDPGQGLRLIYYSQIVNDFQKGDIAEGYSVSREKKESFPLTVTSAQKNPTAFYLCASRKTLQGNQPQHFGDGTRLSIL.